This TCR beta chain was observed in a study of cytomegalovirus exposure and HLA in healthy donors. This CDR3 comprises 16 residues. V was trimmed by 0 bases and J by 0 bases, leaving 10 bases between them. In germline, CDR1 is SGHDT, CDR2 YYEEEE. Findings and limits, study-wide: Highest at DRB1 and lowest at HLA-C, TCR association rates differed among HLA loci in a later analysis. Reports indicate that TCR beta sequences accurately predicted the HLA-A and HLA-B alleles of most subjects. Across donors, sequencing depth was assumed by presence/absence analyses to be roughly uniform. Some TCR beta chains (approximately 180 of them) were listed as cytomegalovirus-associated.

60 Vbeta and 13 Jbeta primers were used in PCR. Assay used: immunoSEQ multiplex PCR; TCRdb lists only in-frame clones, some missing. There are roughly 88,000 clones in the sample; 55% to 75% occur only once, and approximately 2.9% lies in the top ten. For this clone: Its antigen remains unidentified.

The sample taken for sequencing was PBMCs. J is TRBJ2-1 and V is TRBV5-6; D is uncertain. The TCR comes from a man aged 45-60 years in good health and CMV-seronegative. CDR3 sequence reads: CASSLGVWSSYNEQFF. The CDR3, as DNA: TGTGCCAGCAGCTTGGGGGTCTGGAGCTCCTACAATGAGCAGTTCTTC.